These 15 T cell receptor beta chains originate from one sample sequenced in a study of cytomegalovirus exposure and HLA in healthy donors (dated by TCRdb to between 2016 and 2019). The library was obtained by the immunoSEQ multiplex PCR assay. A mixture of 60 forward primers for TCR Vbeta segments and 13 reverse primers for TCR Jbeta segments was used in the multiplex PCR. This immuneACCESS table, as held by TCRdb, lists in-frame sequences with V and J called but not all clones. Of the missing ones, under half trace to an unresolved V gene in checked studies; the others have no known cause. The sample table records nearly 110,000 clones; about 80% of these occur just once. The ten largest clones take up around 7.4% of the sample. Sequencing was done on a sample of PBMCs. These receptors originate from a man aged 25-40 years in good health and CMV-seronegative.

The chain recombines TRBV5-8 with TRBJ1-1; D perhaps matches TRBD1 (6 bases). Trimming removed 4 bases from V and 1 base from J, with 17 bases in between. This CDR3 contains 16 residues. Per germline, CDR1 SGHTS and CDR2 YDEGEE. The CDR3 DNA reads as TGTGCCAGCAGCCATGAACAGGGCACAACGAACACTGAAGCTTTCTTT. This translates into CASSHEQGTTNTEAFF.

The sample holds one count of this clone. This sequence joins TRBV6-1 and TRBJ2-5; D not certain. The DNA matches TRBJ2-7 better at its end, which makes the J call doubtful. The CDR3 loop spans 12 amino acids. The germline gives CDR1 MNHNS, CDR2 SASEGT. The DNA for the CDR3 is TGTGCCAGCAGTGAAAGCGCCTACGAGCAGTACTTC. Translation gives CASSESAYEQYF.

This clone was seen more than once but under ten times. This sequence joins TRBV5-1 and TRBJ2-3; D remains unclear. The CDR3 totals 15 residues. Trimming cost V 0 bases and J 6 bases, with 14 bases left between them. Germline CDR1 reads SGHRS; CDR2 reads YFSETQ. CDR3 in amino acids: CASSLDIAPGDTQYF. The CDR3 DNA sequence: TGCGCCAGCAGCTTGGACATAGCCCCCGGGGATACGCAGTATTTT.

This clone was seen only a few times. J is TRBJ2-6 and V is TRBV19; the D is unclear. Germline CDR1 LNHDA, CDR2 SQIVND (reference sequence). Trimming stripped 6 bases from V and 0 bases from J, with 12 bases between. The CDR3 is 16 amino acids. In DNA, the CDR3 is TGTGCCAGTAGGCCCTATCAGGTCTCTGGGGCCAACGTCCTGACTTTC. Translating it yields CASRPYQVSGANVLTF.

Here the CDR3 DNA reads TGTGCCAGCAGCTTCGACTCCTCCTCCTACGAGCAGTACTTC. Its translation is CASSFDSSSYEQYF. The chain is built from TRBV11-3 and TRBJ2-7; D is ambiguous. The CDR3 is 14 amino acids. The V gene lost 3 bases and the J gene lost 0 bases, with 9 bases spanning the gap. Germline V gene sequence: CDR1 SGHNT, CDR2 YENEEA.

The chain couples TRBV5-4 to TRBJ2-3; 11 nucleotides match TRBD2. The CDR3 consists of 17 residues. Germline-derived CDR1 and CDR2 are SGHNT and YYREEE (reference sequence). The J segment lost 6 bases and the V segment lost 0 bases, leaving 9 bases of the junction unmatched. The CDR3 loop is CASSLDLAGGLTDTQYF. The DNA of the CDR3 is TGTGCCAGCAGCTTGGACTTAGCGGGGGGGCTCACCGATACGCAGTATTTT.

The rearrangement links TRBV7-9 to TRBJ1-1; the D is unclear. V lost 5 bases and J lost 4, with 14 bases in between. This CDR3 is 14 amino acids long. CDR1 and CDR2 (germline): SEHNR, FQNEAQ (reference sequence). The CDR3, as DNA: TGTGCCAGCAGCCCCGAGAGGTTGGCCACTGAAGCTTTCTTT. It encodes CASSPERLATEAFF.

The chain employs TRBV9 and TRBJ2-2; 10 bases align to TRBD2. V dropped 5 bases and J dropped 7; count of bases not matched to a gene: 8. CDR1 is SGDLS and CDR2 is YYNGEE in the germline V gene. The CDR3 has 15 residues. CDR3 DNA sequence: TGTGCCAGCAGAGAAGCGGGGGGGTCGATCGGGGAGCTGTTTTTT. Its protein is CASREAGGSIGELFF.

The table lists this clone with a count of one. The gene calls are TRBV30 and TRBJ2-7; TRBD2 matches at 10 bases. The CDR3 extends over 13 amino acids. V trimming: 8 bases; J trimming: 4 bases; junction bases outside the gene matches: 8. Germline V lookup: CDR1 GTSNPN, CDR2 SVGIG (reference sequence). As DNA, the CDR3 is TGTGCCGGAAGGACTAGCGGAGGTTACGAGCAGTACTTC. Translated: CAGRTSGGYEQYF.

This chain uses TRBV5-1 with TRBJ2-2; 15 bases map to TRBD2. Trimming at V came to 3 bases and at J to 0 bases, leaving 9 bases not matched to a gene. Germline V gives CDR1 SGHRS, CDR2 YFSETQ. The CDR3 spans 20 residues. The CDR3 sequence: CASSSKPGLAGGANTGELFF. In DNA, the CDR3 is TGCGCCAGCAGCTCAAAACCGGGACTAGCGGGAGGAGCGAACACCGGGGAGCTGTTTTTT.

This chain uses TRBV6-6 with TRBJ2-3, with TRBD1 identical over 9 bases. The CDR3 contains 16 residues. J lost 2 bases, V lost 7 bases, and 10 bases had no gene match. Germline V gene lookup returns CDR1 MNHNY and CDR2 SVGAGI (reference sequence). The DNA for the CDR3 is TGTGCCAGCACCCCAGGACAGGGGCGTTTCACAGATACGCAGTATTTT. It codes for CASTPGQGRFTDTQYF.

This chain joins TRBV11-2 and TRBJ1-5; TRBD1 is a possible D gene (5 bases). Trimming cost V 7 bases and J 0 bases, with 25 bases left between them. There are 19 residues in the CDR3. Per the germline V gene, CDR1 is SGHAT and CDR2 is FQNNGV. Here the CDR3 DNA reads TGTGCCAGCACCCTAATCGGGGGTGTCACCAGGGATAGCAATCAGCCCCAGCATTTT. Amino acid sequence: CASTLIGGVTRDSNQPQHF.

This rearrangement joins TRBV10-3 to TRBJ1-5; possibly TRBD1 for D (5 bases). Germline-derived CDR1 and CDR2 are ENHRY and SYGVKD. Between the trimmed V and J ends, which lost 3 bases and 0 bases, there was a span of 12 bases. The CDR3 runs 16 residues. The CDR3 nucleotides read TGTGCCATCAGTGACTCGGGGGTTAGTAGCAATCAGCCCCAGCATTTT. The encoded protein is CAISDSGVSSNQPQHF.

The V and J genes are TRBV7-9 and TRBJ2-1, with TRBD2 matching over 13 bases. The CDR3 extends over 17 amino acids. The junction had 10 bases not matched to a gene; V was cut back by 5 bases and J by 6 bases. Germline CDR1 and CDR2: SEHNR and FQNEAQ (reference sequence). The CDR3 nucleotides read TGTGCCAGCAGCGGACATAGGACTAGCGGGAGCCTCAATGAGCAGTTCTTC. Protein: CASSGHRTSGSLNEQFF.

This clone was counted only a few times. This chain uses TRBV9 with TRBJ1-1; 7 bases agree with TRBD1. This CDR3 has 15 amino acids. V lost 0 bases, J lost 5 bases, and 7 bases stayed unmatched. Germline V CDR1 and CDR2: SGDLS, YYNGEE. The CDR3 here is CASSVVPSGGTEAFF. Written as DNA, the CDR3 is TGTGCCAGCAGCGTAGTACCTTCAGGGGGTACTGAAGCTTTCTTT.